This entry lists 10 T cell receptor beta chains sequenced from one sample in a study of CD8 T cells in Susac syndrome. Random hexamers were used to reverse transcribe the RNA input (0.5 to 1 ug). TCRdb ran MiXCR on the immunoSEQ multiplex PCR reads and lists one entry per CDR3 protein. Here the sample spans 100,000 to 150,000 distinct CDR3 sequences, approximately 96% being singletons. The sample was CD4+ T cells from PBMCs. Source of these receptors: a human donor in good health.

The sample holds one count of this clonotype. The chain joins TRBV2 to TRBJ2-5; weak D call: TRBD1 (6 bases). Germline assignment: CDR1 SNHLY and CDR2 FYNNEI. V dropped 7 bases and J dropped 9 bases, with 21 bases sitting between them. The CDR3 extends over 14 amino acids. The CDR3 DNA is TGTGCCAGCACGGCAACCCGAAAAGAGGGGGCCCAGTACTTC. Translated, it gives CASTATRKEGAQYF.

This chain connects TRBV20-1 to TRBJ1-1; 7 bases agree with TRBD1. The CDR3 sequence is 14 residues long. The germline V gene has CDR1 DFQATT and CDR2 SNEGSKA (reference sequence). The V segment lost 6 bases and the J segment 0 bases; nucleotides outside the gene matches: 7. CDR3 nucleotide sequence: TGCAGTGCCCTCTTGGGACAGCTGAACACTGAAGCTTTCTTT. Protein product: CSALLGQLNTEAFF.

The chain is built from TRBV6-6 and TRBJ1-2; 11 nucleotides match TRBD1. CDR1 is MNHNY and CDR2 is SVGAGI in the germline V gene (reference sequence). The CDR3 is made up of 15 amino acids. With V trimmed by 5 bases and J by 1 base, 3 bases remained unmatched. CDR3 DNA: TGTGCCAGCAGTCAGGGACAGGGGGTTAACTATGGCTACACCTTC. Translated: CASSQGQGVNYGYTF.

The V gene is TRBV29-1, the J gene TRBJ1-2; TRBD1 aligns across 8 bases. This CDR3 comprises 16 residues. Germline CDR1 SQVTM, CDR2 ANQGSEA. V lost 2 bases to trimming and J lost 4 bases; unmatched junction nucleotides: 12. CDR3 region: CSVETVDRGRFYGYTF. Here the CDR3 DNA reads TGCAGCGTTGAAACTGTCGACAGGGGCCGCTTCTATGGCTACACCTTC. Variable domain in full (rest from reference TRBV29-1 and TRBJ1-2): SAVISQKPSRDICQRGTSLTIQCQVDSQVTMMFWYRQQPGQSLTLIATANQGSEATYESGFVIDKFPISRPNLTFSTLTVSNMSPEDSSIYLCSVETVDRGRFYGYTFGSGTRLTVV.

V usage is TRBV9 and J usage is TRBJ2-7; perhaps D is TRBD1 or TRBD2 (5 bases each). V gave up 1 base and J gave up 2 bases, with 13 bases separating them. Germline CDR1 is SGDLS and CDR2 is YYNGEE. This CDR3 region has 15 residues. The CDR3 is CASSVTGDRPYEQYF. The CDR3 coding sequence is TGTGCCAGCAGCGTAACTGGGGACCGACCCTACGAGCAGTACTTC.

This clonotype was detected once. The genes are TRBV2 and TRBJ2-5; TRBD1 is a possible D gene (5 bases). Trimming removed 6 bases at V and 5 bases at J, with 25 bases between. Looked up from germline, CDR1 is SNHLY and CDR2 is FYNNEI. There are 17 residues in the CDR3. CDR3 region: CASRPGPGRGSSETQYF. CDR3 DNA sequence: TGTGCCAGCAGGCCCGGACCCGGAAGGGGATCCTCTGAGACCCAGTACTTC.

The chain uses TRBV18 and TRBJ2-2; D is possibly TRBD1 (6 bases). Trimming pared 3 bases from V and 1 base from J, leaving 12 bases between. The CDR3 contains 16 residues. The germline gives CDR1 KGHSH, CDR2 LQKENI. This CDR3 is CASSPTTGRNTGELFF. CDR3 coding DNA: TGTGCCAGCTCACCCACGACAGGAAGGAACACCGGGGAGCTGTTTTTT.

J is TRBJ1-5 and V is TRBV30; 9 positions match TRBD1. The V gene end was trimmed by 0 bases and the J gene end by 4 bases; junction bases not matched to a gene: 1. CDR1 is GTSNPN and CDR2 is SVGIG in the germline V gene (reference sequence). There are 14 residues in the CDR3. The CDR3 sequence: CAWSVGTGNQPQHF. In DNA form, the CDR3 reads TGTGCCTGGAGTGTCGGGACAGGGAATCAGCCCCAGCATTTT.

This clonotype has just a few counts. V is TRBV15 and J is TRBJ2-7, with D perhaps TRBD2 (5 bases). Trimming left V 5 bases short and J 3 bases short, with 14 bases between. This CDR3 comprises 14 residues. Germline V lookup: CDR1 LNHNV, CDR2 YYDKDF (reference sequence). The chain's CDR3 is CATSGGYEGYEQYF. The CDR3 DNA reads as TGTGCCACCAGCGGAGGATATGAGGGCTACGAGCAGTACTTC.

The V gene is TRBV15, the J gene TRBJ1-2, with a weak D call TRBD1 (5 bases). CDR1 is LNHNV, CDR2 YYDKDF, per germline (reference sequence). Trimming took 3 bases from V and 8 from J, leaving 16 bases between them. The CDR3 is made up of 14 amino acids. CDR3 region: CATSRGLGPGGYTF. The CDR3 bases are TGTGCCACCAGCAGGGGACTAGGGCCGGGAGGCTACACCTTC. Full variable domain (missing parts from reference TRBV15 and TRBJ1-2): DAMVIQNPRYQVTQFGKPVTLSCSQTLNHNVMYWYQQKSSQAPKLLFHYYDKDFNNEADTPDNFQSRRPNTSFCFLDIRSPGLGDTAMYLCATSRGLGPGGYTFGSGTRLTVV.